The sequence of this TCR beta chain was determined in a study of blood T cell repertoires in COVID-19. Overall study context: Sample material is recorded as cDNA or gDNA derived from T cells, B-cell-depleted T cells, or PBMCs.

Sequencing was performed with immunoSEQ multiplex PCR; in TCRdb, only in-frame clones are kept and a portion is missing. The table includes roughly 280,000 clones, approximately 92% detected once. Ages ranged from about 18 to 89 years, with residence in around 24 US areas. Membership in each cohort depended on participant-reported clinical history. The germline V gene has CDR1 SGHTS and CDR2 YDEGEE. The CDR3 has 14 amino acids. Germline trimming cut 3 bases from V and 11 bases from J; bases unmatched to any gene: 10. Sequencing was done on a sample of PBMCs or T cells enriched from blood (not recorded which). This sequence joins TRBV5-8 and TRBJ1-5; 8 bases map to TRBD1. This sequence was found in a woman aged 18 to 35 who had recovered from COVID-19. CDR3 in amino acids: CASSSDRGWGAQHF. DNA for the CDR3: TGTGCCAGCAGCTCCGACAGGGGTTGGGGGGCCCAGCATTTT.